These 14 T cell receptor beta chains were sequenced from one sample in a study of blood T cell repertoires in COVID-19. This table comes from immunoSEQ multiplex PCR, and its TCRdb copy is limited to in-frame clones, with some not included. The sample lists a few hundred thousand clones; roughly 84% were seen once. Sequencing used peripheral blood. These receptors were collected from a man between 45 and 60 years old with active or convalescent COVID-19.

V is TRBV7-6 and J is TRBJ2-7; 10 bases match TRBD2. The V segment lost 5 bases and the J segment 0 bases; nucleotides outside the gene matches: 7. The CDR3 covers 16 residues. Germline lookup yields CDR1 SGHVS and CDR2 FNYEAQ. CDR3 region: CASSHRVAGGSYEQYF. For the CDR3, the DNA is TGTGCCAGCAGCCATAGGGTAGCGGGAGGCTCCTACGAGCAGTACTTC.

As DNA, the CDR3 is TGTGCCAGCAGCCTGTTTGTGGGACAGACCTTTGGGGGCTACACCTTC. This sequence encodes CASSLFVGQTFGGYTF. The J gene is TRBJ1-2, the V gene TRBV6-6; TRBD1 agrees at 7 bases. The CDR3 extends over 16 amino acids. CDR1 MNHNY and CDR2 SVGAGI come from the germline V gene (reference sequence). The trim removed 6 bases at V and 8 bases at J, leaving 18 bases unmatched.

This chain connects TRBV4-3 to TRBJ1-1; 8 bases are a match to TRBD1. J lost 3 bases, V lost 2 bases, and 5 bases had no gene match. Germline lookup yields CDR1 LGHNA and CDR2 YSLEER. This CDR3 spans 15 amino acids. The CDR3 region has the DNA TGCGCCAGCAGCCAACCAGACAGGGGACACACTGAAGCTTTCTTT. This translates into CASSQPDRGHTEAFF.

The V and J genes are TRBV4-3 and TRBJ2-2, with unresolved D. Germline V gene lookup returns CDR1 LGHNA and CDR2 YSLEER. V dropped 0 bases and J dropped 1 base, with 15 bases sitting between them. The CDR3 loop spans 18 amino acids. The CDR3 DNA sequence: TGCGCCAGCAGCCAAGAGACGTTACAGCCTTTGAACACCGGGGAGCTGTTTTTT. It yields the protein CASSQETLQPLNTGELFF.

The chain carries TRBV29-1 and TRBJ1-4, with D possibly being TRBD1 (6 bases). The length of the CDR3 is 13 residues. Germline CDR1 and CDR2: SQVTM and ANQGSEA. V was cut by 7 bases and J by 4 bases, with 13 bases left in between. The CDR3 sequence is CSALGQNNEKLFF. The CDR3 DNA sequence: TGCAGCGCTCTAGGACAGAATAATGAAAAACTGTTTTTT. The whole variable domain, remainder taken from reference TRBV29-1 and TRBJ1-4, is SAVISQKPSRDICQRGTSLTIQCQVDSQVTMMFWYRQQPGQSLTLIATANQGSEATYESGFVIDKFPISRPNLTFSTLTVSNMSPEDSSIYLCSALGQNNEKLFFGSGTQLSVL.

This clone was seen once. The chain employs TRBV5-4 and TRBJ2-5, with 8 nucleotides matching TRBD2. V dropped 0 bases and J dropped 5; count of bases not matched to a gene: 9. The CDR3 runs to 16 residues. In germline, CDR1 is SGHNT, CDR2 YYREEE (reference sequence). In nucleotides, the CDR3 is TGTGCCAGCAGCTTGGTCGGCCGGGGGGGCGGGGAGACCCAGTACTTC. Translating gives CASSLVGRGGGETQYF.

The chain's CDR3 is CAWSVQDRNNQPQHF. CDR3 DNA: TGTGCCTGGAGTGTACAGGACAGAAATAATCAGCCCCAGCATTTT. J is TRBJ1-5 and V is TRBV30, with D tentatively TRBD1 (6 bases). The germline V gene has CDR1 GTSNPN and CDR2 SVGIG (reference sequence). Trimming removed 0 bases from V and 4 bases from J, with 13 bases in between. The length of the CDR3 is 15 residues.

The J gene is TRBJ1-3, the V gene TRBV28; TRBD1 matches 8 bases. Trimming cost V 1 base and J 13 bases; bases outside gene matches: 9. The CDR3 is 14 residues long. In germline, CDR1 is MDHEN, CDR2 SYDVKM. In nucleotides, the CDR3 is TGTGCCAGCAGTTTATATGTGGGGACAGGTGGGATATATTTT. Protein product: CASSLYVGTGGIYF.

This sequence joins TRBV25-1 and TRBJ2-2; maybe TRBD2 (5 bases). V was cut by 4 bases and J by 5 bases, with 5 bases left in between. The CDR3 runs to 12 residues. Germline assignment: CDR1 MGHDK and CDR2 SYGVNS. The chain's CDR3 is CASSAGTGELFF. The CDR3 DNA is TGTGCCAGCAGTGCGGGGACCGGGGAGCTGTTTTTT.

The J gene is TRBJ1-5, the V gene TRBV5-5, with TRBD1 matching 7 bases. The CDR3 totals 17 residues. V shed 2 bases and J 0 bases; nucleotides not matched to a gene: 8. CDR1 is SGHKS and CDR2 is YYEKEE in the germline V gene (reference sequence). CDR3 residues: CASSFTGTAYSNQPQHF. The CDR3 nucleotides read TGTGCCAGCAGCTTTACCGGGACAGCATATAGCAATCAGCCCCAGCATTTT.

J is TRBJ2-5 and V is TRBV28, with TRBD1 identical over 11 bases. The CDR3 is 16 amino acids. CDR1 MDHEN and CDR2 SYDVKM come from the germline V gene. The J segment lost 3 bases and the V segment lost 5 bases, leaving 8 bases of the junction unmatched. This CDR3 reads CASSPAGTGGKETQYF. The DNA for the CDR3 is TGTGCCAGCAGTCCGGCCGGGACAGGGGGTAAAGAGACCCAGTACTTC.

This chain links TRBV2 with TRBJ2-3; 9 positions match TRBD1. The germline gives CDR1 SNHLY, CDR2 FYNNEI. J lost 6 bases, V lost 4 bases, and 8 bases had no gene match. CDR3 length: 15 amino acids. The CDR3 DNA sequence: TGTGCCAGCAGTGCGGGGACAGGGTGGGGGGATACGCAGTATTTT. It is translated as CASSAGTGWGDTQYF.

This clone occurred a few times. V is TRBV3-1 (or the pseudogene TRBV3-2) and J is TRBJ2-2; a possible D gene is TRBD2 (5 bases). The germline V gene has CDR1 LGHDT and CDR2 YNNKEL (reference sequence). There are 14 residues in the CDR3. Trimming pared 1 base from V and 7 bases from J, leaving 10 bases between. The CDR3 region is CASSQGFGGGELFF. CDR3 nucleotide sequence: TGTGCCAGCAGCCAAGGGTTTGGAGGCGGGGAGCTGTTTTTT.

V usage is TRBV7-2 and J usage is TRBJ2-5; a possible D gene is TRBD1 (6 bases). V lost 1 base, J lost 2 bases, and 8 bases lay in between. The germline V gene has CDR1 SGHTA and CDR2 FQGNSA. CDR3 length equals 14 residues. CDR3 bases: TGTGCCAGCAGCTTAGACAGGGCGCAAGAGACCCAGTACTTC. Translation: CASSLDRAQETQYF.